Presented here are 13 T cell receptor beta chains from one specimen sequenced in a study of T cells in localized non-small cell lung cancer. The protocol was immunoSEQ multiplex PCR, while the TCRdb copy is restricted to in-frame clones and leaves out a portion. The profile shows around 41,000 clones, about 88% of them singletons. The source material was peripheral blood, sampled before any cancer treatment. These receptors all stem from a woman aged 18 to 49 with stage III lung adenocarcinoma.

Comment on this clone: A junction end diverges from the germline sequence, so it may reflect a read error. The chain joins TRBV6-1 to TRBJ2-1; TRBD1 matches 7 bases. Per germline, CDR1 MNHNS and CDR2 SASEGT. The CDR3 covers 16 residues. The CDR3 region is CASSEGTGEIYNEQFF. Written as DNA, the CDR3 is TGTGCCAGCAGCGAAGGAACAGGGGAAATCTACAATGAGCAGTTCTTC.

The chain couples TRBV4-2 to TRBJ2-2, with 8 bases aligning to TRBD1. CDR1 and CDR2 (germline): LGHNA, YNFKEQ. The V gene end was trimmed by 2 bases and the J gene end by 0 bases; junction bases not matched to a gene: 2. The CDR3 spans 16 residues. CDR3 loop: CASSQKQGANTGELFF. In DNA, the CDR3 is TGTGCCAGCAGCCAAAAACAGGGGGCGAACACCGGGGAGCTGTTTTTT.

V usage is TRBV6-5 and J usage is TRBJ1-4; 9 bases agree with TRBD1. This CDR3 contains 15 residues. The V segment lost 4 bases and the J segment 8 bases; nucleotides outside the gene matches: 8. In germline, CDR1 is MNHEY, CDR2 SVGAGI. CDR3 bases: TGTGCCAGCAGTTTAACAGGGGGCGCAAGGGAAAAACTGTTTTTT. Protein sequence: CASSLTGGAREKLFF.

The CDR3 sequence is CASSEVWGLPPYNEQFF. DNA of the CDR3: TGTGCCAGCAGTGAAGTTTGGGGCCTACCCCCCTACAATGAGCAGTTCTTC. The J gene is TRBJ2-1, the V gene TRBV25-1; D might be TRBD1 (5 bases). This CDR3 is 17 amino acids long. V was clipped by 2 bases and J by 2 bases, with 16 bases between them. From germline, CDR1 is MGHDK and CDR2 SYGVNS.

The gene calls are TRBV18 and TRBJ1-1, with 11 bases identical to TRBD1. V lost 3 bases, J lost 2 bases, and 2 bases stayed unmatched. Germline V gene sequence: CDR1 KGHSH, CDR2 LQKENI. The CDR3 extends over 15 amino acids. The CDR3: CASSPRTGGNTEAFF. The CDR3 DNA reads TGTGCCAGCTCACCTCGGACAGGGGGCAACACTGAAGCTTTCTTT.

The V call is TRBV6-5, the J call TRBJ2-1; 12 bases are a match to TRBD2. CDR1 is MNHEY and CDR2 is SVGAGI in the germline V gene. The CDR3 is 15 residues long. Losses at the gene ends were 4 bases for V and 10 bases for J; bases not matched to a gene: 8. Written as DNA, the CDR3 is TGTGCCAGCAGTTCTTGGACTAGCGGGAAGGAGGAGCAGTTCTTC. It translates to CASSSWTSGKEEQFF.

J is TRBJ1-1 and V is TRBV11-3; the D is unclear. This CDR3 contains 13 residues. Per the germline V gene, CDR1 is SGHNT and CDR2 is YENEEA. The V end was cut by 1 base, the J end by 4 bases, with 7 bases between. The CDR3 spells CASSLGRSTEAFF. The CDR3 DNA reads TGTGCCAGCAGCTTAGGGCGGAGCACTGAAGCTTTCTTT.

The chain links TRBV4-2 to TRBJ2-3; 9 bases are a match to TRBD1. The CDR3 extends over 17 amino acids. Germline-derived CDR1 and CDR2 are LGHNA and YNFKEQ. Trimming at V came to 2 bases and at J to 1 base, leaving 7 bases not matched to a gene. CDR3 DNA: TGTGCCAGCAGCCAATCCACTACAGGGGGCGGCACAGATACGCAGTATTTT. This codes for CASSQSTTGGGTDTQYF.

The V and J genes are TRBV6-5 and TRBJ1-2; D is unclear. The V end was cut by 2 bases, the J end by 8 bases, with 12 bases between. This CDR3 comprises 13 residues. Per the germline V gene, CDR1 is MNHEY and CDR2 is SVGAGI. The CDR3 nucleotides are TGTGCCAGCAGTTACGGCCAAGCGGCCGGCTACACCTTC. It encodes CASSYGQAAGYTF.

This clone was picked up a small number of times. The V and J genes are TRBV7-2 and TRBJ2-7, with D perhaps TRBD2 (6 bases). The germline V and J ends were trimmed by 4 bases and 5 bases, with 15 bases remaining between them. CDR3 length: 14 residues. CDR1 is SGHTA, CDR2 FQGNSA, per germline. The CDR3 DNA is TGTGCCAGCAGCTCCTCGGCGGGGCGTAACGAGCAGTACTTC. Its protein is CASSSSAGRNEQYF.

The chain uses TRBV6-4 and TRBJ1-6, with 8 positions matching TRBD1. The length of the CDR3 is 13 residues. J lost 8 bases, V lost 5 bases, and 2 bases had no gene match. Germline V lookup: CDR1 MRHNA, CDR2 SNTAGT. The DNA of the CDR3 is TGTGCCAGCAGTCCGGACAGGGATTCACCCCTCCACTTT. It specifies CASSPDRDSPLHF.

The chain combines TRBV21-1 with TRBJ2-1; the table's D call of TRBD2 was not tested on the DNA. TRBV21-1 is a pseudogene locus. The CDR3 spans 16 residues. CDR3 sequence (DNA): TGTGCCAGCAGCAAAATCGGCGGTGAAACCTACAATGAGCAGTTCTTC. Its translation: CASSKIGGETYNEQFF.

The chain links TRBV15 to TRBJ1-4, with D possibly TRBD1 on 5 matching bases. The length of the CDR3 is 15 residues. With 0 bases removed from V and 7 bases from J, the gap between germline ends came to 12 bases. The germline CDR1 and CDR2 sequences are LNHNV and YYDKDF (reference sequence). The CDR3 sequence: CATSRDRGVGEKLFF. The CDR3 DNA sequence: TGTGCCACCAGCAGAGATCGGGGCGTTGGTGAAAAACTGTTTTTT.